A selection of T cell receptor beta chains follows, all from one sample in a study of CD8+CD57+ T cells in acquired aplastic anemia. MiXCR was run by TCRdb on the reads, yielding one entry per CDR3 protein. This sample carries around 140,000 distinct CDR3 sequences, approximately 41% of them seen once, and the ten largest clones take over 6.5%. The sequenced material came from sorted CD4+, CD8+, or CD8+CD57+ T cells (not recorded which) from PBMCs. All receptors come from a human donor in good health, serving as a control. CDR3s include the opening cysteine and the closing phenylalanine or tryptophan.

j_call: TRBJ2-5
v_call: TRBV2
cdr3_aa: CASSGTGGSGETQYF

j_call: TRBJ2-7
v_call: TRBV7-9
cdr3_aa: CASSWGGGAEYF

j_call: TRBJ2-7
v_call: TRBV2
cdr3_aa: CASSWTESYEQYF

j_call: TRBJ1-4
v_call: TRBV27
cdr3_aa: CASSPRWARGEKLFF

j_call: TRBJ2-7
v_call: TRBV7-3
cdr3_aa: CASSLTSGGNLYEQYF

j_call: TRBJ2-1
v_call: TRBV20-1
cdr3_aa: CSARVPRGNEQFF

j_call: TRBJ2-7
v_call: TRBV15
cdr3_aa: CATSREIDPGVSEQYF

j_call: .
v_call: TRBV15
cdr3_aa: CATSRAGGRGEQFF

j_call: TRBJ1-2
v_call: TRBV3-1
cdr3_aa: CASYSPGPSGYTF

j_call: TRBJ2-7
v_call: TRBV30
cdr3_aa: CAWSSTSGIGEQYF

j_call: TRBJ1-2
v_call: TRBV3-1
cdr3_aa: CASSQTGFDYTF

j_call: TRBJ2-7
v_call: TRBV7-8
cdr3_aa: CASSQQGLEQYF

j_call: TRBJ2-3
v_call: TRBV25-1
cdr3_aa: CASSEGLPDTQYF

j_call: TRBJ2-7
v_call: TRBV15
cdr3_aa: CATSRDRTASSYEQYF

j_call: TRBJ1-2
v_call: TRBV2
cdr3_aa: CASSVDRDGGYTF

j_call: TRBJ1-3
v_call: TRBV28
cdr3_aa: CASKGFGNTIYF

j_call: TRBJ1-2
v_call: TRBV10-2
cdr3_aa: CASSEGINYGYTF

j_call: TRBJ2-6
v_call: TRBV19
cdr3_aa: CASNPGRTSGANVLTF

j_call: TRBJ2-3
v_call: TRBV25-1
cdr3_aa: CASSEAAGRASTDTQYF

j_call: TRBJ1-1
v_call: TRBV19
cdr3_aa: CASDTGHTEAFF

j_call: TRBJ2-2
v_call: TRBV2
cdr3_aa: CASSFGLLNTGGLFF

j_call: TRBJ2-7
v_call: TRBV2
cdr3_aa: CASRLAGVYEQYF

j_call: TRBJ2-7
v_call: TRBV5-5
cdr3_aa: CASSSGLAGGAGSEQYF

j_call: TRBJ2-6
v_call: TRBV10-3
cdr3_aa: CAISYGGHSGANVLTF

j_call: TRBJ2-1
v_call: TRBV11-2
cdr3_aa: CASSSQGLGLVEQFF

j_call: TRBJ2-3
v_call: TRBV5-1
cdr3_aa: CASPRGDTDTQYF

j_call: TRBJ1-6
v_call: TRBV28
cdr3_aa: CASSPPGNYSPLHF

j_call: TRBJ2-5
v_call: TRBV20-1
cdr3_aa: CSASSQGGQETQYF

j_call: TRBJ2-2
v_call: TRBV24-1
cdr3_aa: CATSDPSGRGGELFF

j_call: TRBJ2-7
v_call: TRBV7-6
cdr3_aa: CASSLLGYEQYF

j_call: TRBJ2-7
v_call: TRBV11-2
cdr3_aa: CASSLEAGIPYEQYF

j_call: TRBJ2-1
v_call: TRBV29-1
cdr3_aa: CSVVAGYNEQFF

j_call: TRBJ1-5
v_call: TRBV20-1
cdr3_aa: CSAQSLDGYSNQPQHF

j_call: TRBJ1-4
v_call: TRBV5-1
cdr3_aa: CASSLDGFGGTGKEKLFF

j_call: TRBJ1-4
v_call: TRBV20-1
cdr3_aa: CSARAPGQENEKLFF

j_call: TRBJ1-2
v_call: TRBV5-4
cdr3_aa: CASSLDAEGYGYTF

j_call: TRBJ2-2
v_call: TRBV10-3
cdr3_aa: CASSQLAGASTGELFF

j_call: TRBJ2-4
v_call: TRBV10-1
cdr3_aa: CASSERVPDTSVAKNIQYF

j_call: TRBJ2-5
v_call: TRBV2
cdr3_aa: CASSEGWGEETQYF